The entry below gives a single TCR beta chain sequence along with its context. A few counts support this clonotype. This clone's antigen is unknown. Qualities for individual bases were not recorded, and no much larger clone is one base off. The data are from a study of CD8 T cells in ankylosing spondylitis (dated by TCRdb to about 2017). About the study as a whole: The study profiled T cell receptor beta repertoires in healthy donors and ankylosing spondylitis patients to find disease-linked TCR variants. Peripheral blood was sampled, and synovial fluid was additionally collected from ankylosing spondylitis patients. The full study cohort comprised approximately 23 ankylosing spondylitis patients and 85 to 120 healthy donors. Overall results and qualifications from the work: The disease-linked clones had a CD8+ phenotype and were found at relatively low frequencies in peripheral blood. Some motif variants had previously been reported in the synovial fluid and blood of reactive arthritis patients, which suggests shared mechanisms of disease initiation. The disease-linked clones were reported as significantly enriched in matched synovial fluid samples from ankylosing spondylitis patients. A TCR beta motif made up of several highly homologous amino acid variants appeared to be characteristic of blood from ankylosing spondylitis patients.

Synovial fluid samples and blood samples obtained from the same ankylosing spondylitis patients were matched. Data came from an Illumina HiSeq 2500. Quantitative 5'-RACE with molecular barcodes was the method used to prepare the TCR beta libraries. Turning to the authors' computational methods: A new computational method, built on a probabilistic model of VDJ rearrangement, was used to identify disease-linked TCR variants. The public reads were reanalyzed by TCRdb: fastp trimming at Q25, MiXCR alignment, in-frame beta chains only. Duplicate CDR3 protein sequences are folded into a single record with the most common DNA and genes. The V and J calls follow TCRdb's processing rather than the paper's. This sample lists roughly 30,000 distinct CDR3 sequences; less than 40% were detected once. Of the sample, about 48% falls within the top ten clones. The sequenced sample was synovial fluid, either unsorted or a sorted T cell fraction (not recorded which). This receptor was identified in a male donor with ankylosing spondylitis.

The CDR3 is CASSLGLAEFF. The sequenced DNA: TGTGCCAGCAGCCTTGGACTAGCGGAGTTCTTC. The sequence is built from TRBV7-8 and TRBJ2-1, with 10 central nucleotides matching TRBD2. The CDR3 contains 11 residues, cysteine and phenylalanine counted. CDR3 DNA is the only sequence kept; it has 33 bases, read in frame from the first base. CDR1 is given as SGHVS and CDR2 as FQNEAQ, both from the germline V gene. The germline V and J ends show losses of 5 bases and 14 bases respectively, and no gene match explains 3 bases of the junction. With all but the CDR3 taken from the reference TRBV7-8 and TRBJ2-1 genes, the full variable domain is: GAGVSQSPRYKVAKRGQDVALRCDPISGHVSLFWYQQALGQGPEFLTYFQNEAQLDKSGLPSDRFFAERPEGSVSTLKIQRTQQEDSAVYLCASSLGLAEFFGPGTRLTVL.